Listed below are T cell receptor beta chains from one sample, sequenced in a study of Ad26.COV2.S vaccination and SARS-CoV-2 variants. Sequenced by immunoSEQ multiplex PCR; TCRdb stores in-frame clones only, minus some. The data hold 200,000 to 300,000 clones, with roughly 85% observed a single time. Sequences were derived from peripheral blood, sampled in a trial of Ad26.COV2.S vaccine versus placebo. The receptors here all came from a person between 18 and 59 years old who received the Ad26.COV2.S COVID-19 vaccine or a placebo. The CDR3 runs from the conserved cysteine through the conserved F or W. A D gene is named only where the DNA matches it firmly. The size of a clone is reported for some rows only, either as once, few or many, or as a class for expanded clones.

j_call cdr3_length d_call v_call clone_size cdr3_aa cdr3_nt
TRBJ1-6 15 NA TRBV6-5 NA CASSRGRDNNSPLHF TGTGCCAGCAGTCGCGGACGGGATAATAATTCACCCCTCCACTTT
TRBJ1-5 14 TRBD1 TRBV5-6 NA CASSPRDREQPQHF TGTGCCAGCAGTCCCCGGGACAGAGAGCAGCCCCAGCATTTT
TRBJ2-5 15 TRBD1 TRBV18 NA CASSPTGTGKETQYF TGTGCCAGCTCACCGACCGGGACAGGGAAAGAGACCCAGTACTTC
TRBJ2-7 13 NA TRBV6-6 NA CASSYGRIYEQYF TGTGCCAGCAGTTACGGTCGGATCTACGAGCAGTACTTC
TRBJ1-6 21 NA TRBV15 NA CATSRDRGLGAADRYNSPLHF TGTGCCACCAGCAGAGATCGGGGCCTGGGGGCAGCTGATCGGTATAATTCACCCCTCCACTTT
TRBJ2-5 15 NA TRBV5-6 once CASSRGTYLQETQYF TGTGCCAGCAGCCGTGGGACGTACCTACAAGAGACCCAGTACTTC
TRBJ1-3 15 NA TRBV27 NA CASSLTSPTRNTIYF TGTGCCAGCAGTTTAACAAGCCCGACAAGAAACACCATATATTTT
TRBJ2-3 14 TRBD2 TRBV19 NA CASSIAGGTDTQYF TGTGCCAGTAGTATAGCGGGGGGGACAGATACGCAGTATTTT
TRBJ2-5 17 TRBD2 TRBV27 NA CASKLGTSGGAAETQYF TGTGCCAGCAAACTAGGGACTAGCGGGGGGGCAGCAGAGACCCAGTACTTC
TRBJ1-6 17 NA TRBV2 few CASSPRQPSSYNSPLHF TGTGCCAGTAGCCCCCGACAGCCCAGCTCCTATAATTCACCCCTCCACTTT
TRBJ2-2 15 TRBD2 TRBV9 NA CASSASHKRGWELFF TGTGCCAGCAGCGCCAGTCATAAGCGGGGGTGGGAGCTGTTTTTT
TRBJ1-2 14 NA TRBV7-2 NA CASSLLRMPGGYTF TGTGCCAGCAGCTTACTACGCATGCCGGGTGGCTACACCTTC
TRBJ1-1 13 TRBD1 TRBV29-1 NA CSVVRGLNTEAFF TGCAGCGTTGTGAGGGGGCTGAACACTGAAGCTTTCTTT